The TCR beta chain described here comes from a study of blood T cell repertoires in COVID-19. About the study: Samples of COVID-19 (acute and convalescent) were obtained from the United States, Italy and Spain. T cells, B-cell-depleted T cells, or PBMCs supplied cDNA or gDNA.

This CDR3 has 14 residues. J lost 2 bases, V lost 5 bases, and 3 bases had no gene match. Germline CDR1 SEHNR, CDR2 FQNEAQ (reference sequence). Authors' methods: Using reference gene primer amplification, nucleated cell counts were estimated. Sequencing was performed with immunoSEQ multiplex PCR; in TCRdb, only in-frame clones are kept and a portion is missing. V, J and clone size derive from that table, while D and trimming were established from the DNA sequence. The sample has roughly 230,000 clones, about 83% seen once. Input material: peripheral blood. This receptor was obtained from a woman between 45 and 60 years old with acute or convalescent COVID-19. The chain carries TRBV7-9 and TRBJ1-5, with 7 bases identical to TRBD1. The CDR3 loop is CASSPGTGNQPQHF. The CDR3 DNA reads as TGTGCCAGCAGCCCCGGGACAGGCAATCAGCCCCAGCATTTT.